Below are 29 T cell receptor beta chains sequenced from a single sample in a study of early T cells in non-severe SARS-CoV-2 infection. Using its own MiXCR run on the 5' RACE reads, TCRdb lists one record per CDR3 protein. The repertoire has about 61,000 distinct CDR3 sequences, 9.5% to 14% of them found once; the top ten carry under 2%. Sequencing was performed on whole blood. The receptor source for this set is an adult who was a healthcare worker with PCR-confirmed SARS-CoV-2 infection or an uninfected control (not recorded which).

V is TRBV20-1 and J is TRBJ1-6; D possibly corresponds to TRBD1 (5 bases). Germline V lookup: CDR1 DFQATT, CDR2 SNEGSKA (reference sequence). The ends were cut back, 3 bases at V and 13 bases at J, with 16 bases in the middle. The CDR3 length is 13 residues. CDR3 DNA: TGCAGTGCTAGGCGGGCAGGACAATCGCCCCTCCACTTT. This encodes CSARRAGQSPLHF.

This clonotype was seen many times. The chain is built from TRBV7-3 and TRBJ2-2, with D possibly TRBD1 on 6 matching bases. Trimming removed 1 base at V and 7 bases at J, with 10 bases between. Germline V gene data show CDR1 as SGHTA and CDR2 as FQGTGA. This CDR3 has 14 residues. CDR3 DNA: TGTGCCAGCAGCTTAAGCAGGGGTATCGGGGAGCTGTTTTTT. Residues: CASSLSRGIGELFF.

This chain links TRBV12-3 or TRBV12-4 with TRBJ1-1, with D possibly TRBD1 on 6 matching bases. This CDR3 contains 14 residues. The ends were cut back, 3 bases at V and 6 bases at J, with 14 bases in the middle. As DNA, the CDR3 is TGTGCCAGCAGTTTCGGAGGGGGACGGGCTGAAGCTTTCTTT. Translation: CASSFGGGRAEAFF.

This clonotype appeared many times. The chain has TRBV7-2 and TRBJ1-2; 11 bases match TRBD1. J gave up 6 bases and V 7 bases, and 10 bases lay outside the gene matches. CDR1 and CDR2 from the germline V gene are SGHTA and FQGNSA. CDR3 length equals 15 residues. CDR3 sequence (DNA): TGTGCCAGCATCCCCGCTCCGGGACAGGGGGATGGCTACACCTTC. Protein sequence: CASIPAPGQGDGYTF.

The V gene is TRBV29-1, the J gene TRBJ1-5, with 7 bases lining up with TRBD1. Per germline, CDR1 SQVTM and CDR2 ANQGSEA. This CDR3 has 13 amino acids. V lost 7 bases, J lost 5 bases, and 8 bases stayed unmatched. CDR3: CSAADRLDQPQHF. The CDR3 nucleotides are TGCAGCGCCGCGGACAGGCTGGATCAGCCCCAGCATTTT.

V gene TRBV12-3 or TRBV12-4 combines with J gene TRBJ2-5; D not resolved. CDR3 length equals 12 residues. Trimming took off 4 bases at V and 2 bases at J, with 5 bases between the two ends. CDR3 in DNA: TGTGCCAGCAGTTCTGGTCAAGAGACCCAGTACTTC. Translation gives CASSSGQETQYF.

The table lists this clonotype with many counts. The chain combines TRBV3-1 with TRBJ1-1; unclear D gene. This CDR3 has 14 amino acids. Germline V gene lookup returns CDR1 LGHDT and CDR2 YNNKEL (reference sequence). V lost 2 bases and J 5 bases, leaving 12 bases between the germline ends. CDR3 DNA sequence: TGTGCCAGCAGCCAAAGCGGGTTTACGACTGAAGCTTTCTTT. It translates to CASSQSGFTTEAFF.

The J gene is TRBJ2-7, the V gene TRBV2, with D perhaps TRBD1 (5 bases). The CDR3 is 10 amino acids. Germline V gene data show CDR1 as SNHLY and CDR2 as FYNNEI. V gave up 7 bases and J gave up 7 bases, with 8 bases separating them. CDR3 sequence reads: CASMGREQYF. As DNA, the CDR3 is TGTGCCAGCATGGGGCGGGAGCAGTACTTC.

The chain links TRBV30 to TRBJ1-2; the D gene is possibly TRBD1 (5 bases). The CDR3 is 15 residues long. From germline, CDR1 is GTSNPN and CDR2 SVGIG (reference sequence). Trimming removed 1 base from V and 6 bases from J, with 18 bases in between. In DNA, the CDR3 is TGTGCCTGGAGTGCACGGCGCCGAGGGGTCGATGGCTACACCTTC. Translated, it gives CAWSARRRGVDGYTF.

This clonotype was detected ten times or more. The chain uses TRBV29-1 and TRBJ1-3; D is unresolved. CDR1 and CDR2 (germline): SQVTM, ANQGSEA. The V end was cut by 2 bases, the J end by 0 bases, with 5 bases between. The CDR3 has 13 amino acids. CDR3 protein: CSVEMYSGNTIYF. The DNA of the CDR3 is TGCAGCGTTGAAATGTACTCTGGAAACACCATATATTTT.

V gene TRBV6-6 combines with J gene TRBJ2-2, with 8 bases that match TRBD1. J gave up 1 base and V 6 bases, and 16 bases lay outside the gene matches. The CDR3 runs 19 residues. Germline CDR1 is MNHNY and CDR2 is SVGAGI (reference sequence). The CDR3 loop reads CASRITIDRGVGNTGELFF. The CDR3 DNA sequence: TGTGCCAGCAGAATTACCATCGACAGGGGAGTAGGGAACACCGGGGAGCTGTTTTTT.

This clonotype was recorded at least ten times. This chain uses TRBV6-1 with TRBJ1-2; 9 nucleotides line up with TRBD1. Germline trimming cut 4 bases from V and 2 bases from J; bases unmatched to any gene: 2. CDR1 MNHNS and CDR2 SASEGT come from the germline V gene. The CDR3 has 14 residues. This CDR3 reads CASSGGTGNYGYTF. The CDR3 DNA is TGTGCCAGCAGTGGAGGGACAGGGAACTATGGCTACACCTTC.

This chain connects TRBV9 to TRBJ1-1, with D maybe TRBD1 (6 bases). This CDR3 is 14 amino acids long. The germline V gene has CDR1 SGDLS and CDR2 YYNGEE. Trimming left V 4 bases short and J 5 bases short, with 15 bases between. The CDR3 protein is CASSPDPRGTEAFF. Here the CDR3 DNA reads TGTGCCAGCAGCCCGGACCCAAGGGGGACTGAAGCTTTCTTT.

This clonotype occurred a few times. The chain carries TRBV28 and TRBJ2-7, with 7 positions matching TRBD1. Germline-derived CDR1 and CDR2 are MDHEN and SYDVKM. The trim removed 9 bases at V and 4 bases at J, leaving 9 bases unmatched. There are 13 residues in the CDR3. The CDR3 nucleotides are TGTGCCAGTGTTCCGGACAGGAGGTACGAGCAGTACTTC. It is translated as CASVPDRRYEQYF.

The chain links TRBV6-1 to TRBJ2-7; D is uncertain. The CDR3 is 13 amino acids. The germline V gene has CDR1 MNHNS and CDR2 SASEGT. Trimming pared 4 bases from V and 6 bases from J, leaving 13 bases between. The CDR3 sequence is CASSGLQPFEQYF. The CDR3, as DNA: TGTGCCAGCAGTGGTCTTCAACCCTTCGAGCAGTACTTC.

Many counts were recorded for this clonotype. The J gene is TRBJ1-1, the V gene TRBV7-9; D is undetermined. The CDR3 consists of 13 residues. V lost 6 bases to trimming and J lost 3 bases, with 11 bases between them. Germline V gene data show CDR1 as SEHNR and CDR2 as FQNEAQ (reference sequence). The CDR3 nucleotides are TGTGCCAGCAGGCAAGGGCGAGACACTGAAGCTTTCTTT. Translation: CASRQGRDTEAFF.

This clonotype was counted a few times. The chain recombines TRBV6-2 or TRBV6-3 with TRBJ2-7; TRBD1 aligns across 7 bases. This CDR3 is 15 amino acids long. From germline, CDR1 is MNHEY and CDR2 SVGEGT. The V segment lost 2 bases and the J segment 6 bases; nucleotides outside the gene matches: 10. The CDR3 bases are TGTGCCAGCAGTTACAAGTGGCCAGGGACAGCCGAGCAGTACTTC. It is translated as CASSYKWPGTAEQYF.

Only a few counts were recorded for this clonotype. The CDR3 spells CASSLGSTGWNTGELFF. The DNA for the CDR3 is TGTGCCAGCAGCTTAGGCTCGACCGGCTGGAACACCGGGGAGCTGTTTTTT. This chain connects TRBV7-6 to TRBJ2-2, with D unresolved. Germline V lookup: CDR1 SGHVS, CDR2 FNYEAQ. V was shortened by 1 base and J by 1 base, with 13 bases between the two germline ends. The CDR3 runs to 17 residues.

This clonotype was counted ten times or more. This chain joins TRBV7-6 and TRBJ1-2; a weak D match, TRBD1 (5 bases). V was clipped by 2 bases and J by 2 bases, with 15 bases between them. CDR1 SGHVS and CDR2 FNYEAQ come from the germline V gene. CDR3 size: 16 residues. This CDR3 is CASSLYPREANYGYTF. The CDR3 nucleotides are TGTGCCAGCAGCTTATACCCCAGGGAGGCCAACTATGGCTACACCTTC.

This clonotype was seen repeatedly, ten times or more. This chain connects TRBV4-1 to TRBJ1-1; no clear D gene. The V end was cut by 0 bases, the J end by 6 bases, with 8 bases between. Germline assignment: CDR1 MGHRA and CDR2 YSYEKL. CDR3 length: 13 residues. In DNA form, the CDR3 reads TGCGCCAGCAGCCAAGATCCGAGCGCTGAAGCTTTCTTT. It specifies CASSQDPSAEAFF.

In this sample, this clonotype turned up a few times. The chain uses TRBV18 and TRBJ2-5, with TRBD2 as a possible D gene (6 bases). CDR3 length: 14 residues. Trimming shortened V by 3 bases and J by 2 bases, and 10 bases separated the two germline ends. From germline, CDR1 is KGHSH and CDR2 LQKENI. This CDR3 is CASSPGGRQETQYF. The CDR3 coding sequence is TGTGCCAGCTCACCCGGGGGACGACAAGAGACCCAGTACTTC.

This clonotype showed up just a few times. CDR3 residues: CASSLGGTGLGDEQYF. For the CDR3, the DNA is TGTGCCAGCAGCTTAGGTGGGACAGGGCTTGGTGACGAGCAGTACTTC. The chain is built from TRBV11-2 and TRBJ2-7; 9 bases align to TRBD1. The CDR3 has 16 amino acids. Looked up from germline, CDR1 is SGHAT and CDR2 is FQNNGV. J was trimmed by 5 bases and V by 1 base; bases with no gene match: 9.

This clonotype was counted only a few times. The J gene is TRBJ1-1, the V gene TRBV12-3 or TRBV12-4; 7 positions agree with TRBD1. J gave up 7 bases and V 6 bases, and 5 bases lay outside the gene matches. This CDR3 contains 12 residues. CDR3 region: CASRPDRDEAFF. In DNA, the CDR3 is TGTGCCAGCAGGCCTGACAGGGATGAAGCTTTCTTT.

There are many counts of this clonotype. This chain connects TRBV10-3 to TRBJ1-6; the match to TRBD1 covers 7 bases. This CDR3 region has 13 residues. V shed 10 bases and J 5 bases; nucleotides not matched to a gene: 5. CDR1 is ENHRY and CDR2 is SYGVKD in the germline V gene. CDR3 coding DNA: TGTGCCAGCAACAGGGGAGATAATTCACCCCTCCACTTT. Protein: CASNRGDNSPLHF.

The V gene is TRBV29-1, the J gene TRBJ2-7; D gene ambiguous. Trimming removed 5 bases at V and 3 bases at J, with 11 bases between. This CDR3 comprises 12 residues. Looked up from germline, CDR1 is SQVTM and CDR2 is ANQGSEA. CDR3 nucleotides: TGCAGCGTTTCCGAGGCCAACTACGAGCAGTACTTC. The encoded protein is CSVSEANYEQYF.

This chain links TRBV27 with TRBJ1-1; D possibly corresponds to TRBD1 (6 bases). Trimming took 0 bases from V and 10 from J, leaving 18 bases between them. CDR1 is MNHEY and CDR2 is SMNVEV in the germline V gene (reference sequence). This CDR3 spans 15 amino acids. The DNA of the CDR3 is TGTGCCAGCAGTTTATCGAACACCGCGGGGGCATCAGCTTTCTTT. Its translation is CASSLSNTAGASAFF.

This sequence joins TRBV4-1 and TRBJ2-5; D is undetermined. Trimming left V 1 base short and J 2 bases short, with 14 bases between. The CDR3 spans 16 residues. Germline assignment: CDR1 MGHRA and CDR2 YSYEKL. The CDR3 region is CASSQAGRWTQETQYF. In DNA form, the CDR3 reads TGCGCCAGCAGCCAAGCCGGCAGGTGGACGCAAGAGACCCAGTACTTC.

This clonotype was seen a handful of times. The rearrangement uses TRBV12-5 and TRBJ2-5, with D hard to call. CDR3 length: 15 amino acids. The V gene's germline CDR1 is LGHNT and CDR2 FRNRAP. The V gene lost 1 base and the J gene lost 5 bases, with 14 bases spanning the gap. The CDR3 DNA follows: TGTGCTAGTGGTTTGGCTCTTTCAGCGCGGGAGACCCAGTACTTC. It translates to CASGLALSARETQYF.

There are many counts of this clonotype. V and J are TRBV12-3 or TRBV12-4 and TRBJ1-4, with a possible D match to TRBD1 (5 bases). V was pared by 2 bases and J by 2 bases, with 9 bases between. The CDR3 contains 15 residues. CDR3 loop: CASSLNAGTNEKLFF. CDR3 nucleotide sequence: TGTGCCAGCAGTTTAAACGCAGGGACTAATGAAAAACTGTTTTTT.